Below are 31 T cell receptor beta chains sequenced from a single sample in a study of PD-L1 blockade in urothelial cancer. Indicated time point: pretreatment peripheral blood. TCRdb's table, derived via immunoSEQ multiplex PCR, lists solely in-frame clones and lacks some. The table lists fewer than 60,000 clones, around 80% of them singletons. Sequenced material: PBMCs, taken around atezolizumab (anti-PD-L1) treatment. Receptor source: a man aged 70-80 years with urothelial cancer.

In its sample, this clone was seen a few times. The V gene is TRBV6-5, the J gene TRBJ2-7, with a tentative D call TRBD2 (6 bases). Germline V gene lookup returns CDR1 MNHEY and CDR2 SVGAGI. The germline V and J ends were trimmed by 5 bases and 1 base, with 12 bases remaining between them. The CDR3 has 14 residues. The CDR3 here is CASSRGRGSYEQYF. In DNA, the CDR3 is TGTGCCAGCAGTCGCGGGCGGGGATCCTACGAGCAGTACTTC.

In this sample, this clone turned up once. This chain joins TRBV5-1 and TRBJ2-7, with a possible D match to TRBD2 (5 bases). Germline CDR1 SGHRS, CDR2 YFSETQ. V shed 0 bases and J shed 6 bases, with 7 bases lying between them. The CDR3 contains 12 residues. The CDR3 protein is CASSLGGGEQYF. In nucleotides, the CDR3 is TGCGCCAGCAGCTTGGGAGGAGGCGAGCAGTACTTC.

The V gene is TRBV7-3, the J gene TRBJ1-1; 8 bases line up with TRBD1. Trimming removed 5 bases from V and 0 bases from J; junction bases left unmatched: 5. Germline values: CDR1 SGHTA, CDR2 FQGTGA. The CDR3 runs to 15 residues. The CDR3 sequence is CASSRTGLMNTEAFF. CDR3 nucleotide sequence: TGTGCCAGCAGCAGGACAGGGTTGATGAACACTGAAGCTTTCTTT.

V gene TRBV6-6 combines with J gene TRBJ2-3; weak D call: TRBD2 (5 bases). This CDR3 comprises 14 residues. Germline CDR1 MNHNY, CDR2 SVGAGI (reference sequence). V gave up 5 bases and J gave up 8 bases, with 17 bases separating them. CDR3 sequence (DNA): TGTGCCAGCAGTCCAAGAGCTCAACTAGTTACGCAGTATTTT. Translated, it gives CASSPRAQLVTQYF.

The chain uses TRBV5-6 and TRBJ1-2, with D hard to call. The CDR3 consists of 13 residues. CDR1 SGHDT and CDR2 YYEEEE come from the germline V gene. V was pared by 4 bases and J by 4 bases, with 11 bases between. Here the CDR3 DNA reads TGTGCCAGCAGCCCCCCGAACTCCTATGGCTACACCTTC. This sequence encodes CASSPPNSYGYTF.

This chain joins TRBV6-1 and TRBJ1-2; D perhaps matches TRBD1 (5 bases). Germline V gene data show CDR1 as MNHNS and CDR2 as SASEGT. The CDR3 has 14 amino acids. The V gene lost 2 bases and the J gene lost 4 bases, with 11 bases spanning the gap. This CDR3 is CASSETATAYGYTF. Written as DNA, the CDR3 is TGTGCCAGCAGTGAAACAGCGACAGCCTATGGCTACACCTTC.

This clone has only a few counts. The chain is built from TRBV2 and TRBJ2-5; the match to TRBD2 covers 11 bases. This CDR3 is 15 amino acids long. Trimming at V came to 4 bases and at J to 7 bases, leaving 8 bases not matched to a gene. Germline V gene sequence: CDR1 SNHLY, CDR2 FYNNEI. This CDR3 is CASSGDPGLAGTQYF. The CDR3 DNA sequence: TGTGCCAGCAGTGGGGACCCAGGACTAGCGGGGACCCAGTACTTC.

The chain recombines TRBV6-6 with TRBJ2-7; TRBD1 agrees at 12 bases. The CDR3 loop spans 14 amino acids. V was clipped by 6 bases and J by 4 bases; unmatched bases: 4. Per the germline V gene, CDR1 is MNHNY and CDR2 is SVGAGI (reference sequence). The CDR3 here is CASRGQGAVYEQYF. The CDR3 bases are TGTGCCAGCAGGGGACAGGGGGCGGTGTACGAGCAGTACTTC.

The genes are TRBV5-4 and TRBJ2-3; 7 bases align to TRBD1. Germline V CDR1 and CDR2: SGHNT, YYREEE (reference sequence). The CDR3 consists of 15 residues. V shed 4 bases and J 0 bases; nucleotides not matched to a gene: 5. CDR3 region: CASSPGQSSTDTQYF. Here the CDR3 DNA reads TGTGCCAGCAGCCCGGGACAGAGTAGCACAGATACGCAGTATTTT.

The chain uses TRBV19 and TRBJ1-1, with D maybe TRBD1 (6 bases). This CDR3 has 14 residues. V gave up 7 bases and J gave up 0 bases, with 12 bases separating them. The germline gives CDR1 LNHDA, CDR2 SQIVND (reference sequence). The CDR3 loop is CASKTDSMNTEAFF. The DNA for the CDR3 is TGTGCCAGTAAGACGGACAGCATGAACACTGAAGCTTTCTTT.

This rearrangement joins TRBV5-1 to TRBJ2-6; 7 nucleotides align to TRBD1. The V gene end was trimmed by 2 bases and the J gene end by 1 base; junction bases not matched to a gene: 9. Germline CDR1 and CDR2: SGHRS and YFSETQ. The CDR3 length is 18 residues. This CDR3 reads CASSLQGSARSGANVLTF. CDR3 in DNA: TGCGCCAGCAGCTTACAGGGGTCTGCCCGTTCTGGGGCCAACGTCCTGACTTTC.

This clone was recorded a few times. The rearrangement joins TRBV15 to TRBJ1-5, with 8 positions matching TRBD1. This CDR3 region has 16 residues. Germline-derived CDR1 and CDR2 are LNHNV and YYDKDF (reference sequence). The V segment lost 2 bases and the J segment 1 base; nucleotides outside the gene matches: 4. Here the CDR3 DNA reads TGTGCCACCAGCAGACAACAGGGGGTAAGCAATCAGCCCCAGCATTTT. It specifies CATSRQQGVSNQPQHF. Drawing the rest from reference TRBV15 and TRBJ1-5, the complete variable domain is DAMVIQNPRYQVTQFGKPVTLSCSQTLNHNVMYWYQQKSSQAPKLLFHYYDKDFNNEADTPDNFQSRRPNTSFCFLDIRSPGLGDTAMYLCATSRQQGVSNQPQHFGDGTRLSIL.

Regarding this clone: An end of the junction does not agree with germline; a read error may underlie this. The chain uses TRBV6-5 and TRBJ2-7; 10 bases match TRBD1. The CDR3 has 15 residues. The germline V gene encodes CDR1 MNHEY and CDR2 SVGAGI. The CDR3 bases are TGTGCCAGCAGATACTCGGGACAGGGGACCCACGAGCAGTACTTC. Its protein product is CASRYSGQGTHEQYF.

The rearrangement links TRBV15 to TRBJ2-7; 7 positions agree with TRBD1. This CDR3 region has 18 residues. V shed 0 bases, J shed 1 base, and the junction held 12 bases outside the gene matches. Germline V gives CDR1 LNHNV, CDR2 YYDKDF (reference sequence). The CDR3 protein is CATSRERQGVTYSYEQYF. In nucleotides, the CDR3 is TGTGCCACCAGCAGAGAACGACAGGGAGTGACCTATTCCTACGAGCAGTACTTC.

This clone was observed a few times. The CDR3 spells CACQDRGLLDYGYTF. CDR3 DNA sequence: TGTGCCTGCCAGGACAGGGGCCTACTTGACTATGGCTACACCTTC. The chain is built from TRBV30 and TRBJ1-2, with 9 bases lining up with TRBD1. V lost 6 bases, J lost 3 bases, and 11 bases stayed unmatched. Germline loops: CDR1 GTSNPN, CDR2 SVGIG (reference sequence). The CDR3 sequence is 15 residues long.

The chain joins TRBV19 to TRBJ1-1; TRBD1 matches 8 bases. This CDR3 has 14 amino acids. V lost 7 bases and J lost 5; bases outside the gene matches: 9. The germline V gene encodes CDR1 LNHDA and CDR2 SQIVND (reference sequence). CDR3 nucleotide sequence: TGTGCCAGTACCCCTGTGGACAGGGCTACTGAAGCTTTCTTT. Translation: CASTPVDRATEAFF.

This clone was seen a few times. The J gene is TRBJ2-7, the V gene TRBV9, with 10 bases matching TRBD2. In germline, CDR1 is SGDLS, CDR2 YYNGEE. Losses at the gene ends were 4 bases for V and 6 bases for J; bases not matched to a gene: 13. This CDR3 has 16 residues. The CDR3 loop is CASSPRRGTSVSEQYF. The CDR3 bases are TGTGCCAGCAGCCCCCGCCGCGGGACTAGCGTGTCCGAGCAGTACTTC.

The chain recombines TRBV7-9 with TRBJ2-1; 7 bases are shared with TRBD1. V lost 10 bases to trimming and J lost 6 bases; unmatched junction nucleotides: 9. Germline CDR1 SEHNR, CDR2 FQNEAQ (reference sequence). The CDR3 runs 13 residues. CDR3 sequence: CANRQGPLNEQFF. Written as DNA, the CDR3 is TGTGCCAACCGACAGGGACCCCTCAATGAGCAGTTCTTC.

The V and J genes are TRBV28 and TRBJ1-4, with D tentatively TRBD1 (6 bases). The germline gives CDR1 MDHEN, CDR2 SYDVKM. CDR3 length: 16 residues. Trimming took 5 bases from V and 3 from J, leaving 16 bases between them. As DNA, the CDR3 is TGTGCCAGCAGTCAACCGCAGGGGCGAGCTAATGAAAAACTGTTTTTT. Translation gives CASSQPQGRANEKLFF.

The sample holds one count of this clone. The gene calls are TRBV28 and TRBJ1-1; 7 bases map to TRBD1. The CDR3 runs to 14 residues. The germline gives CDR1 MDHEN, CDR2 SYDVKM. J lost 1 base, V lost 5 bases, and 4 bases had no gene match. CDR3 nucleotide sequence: TGTGCCAGCAGTCCCGACAGGGAGAACACTGAAGCTTTCTTT. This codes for CASSPDRENTEAFF. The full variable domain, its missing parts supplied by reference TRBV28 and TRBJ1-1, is DVKVTQSSRYLVKRTGEKVFLECVQDMDHENMFWYRQDPGLGLRLIYFSYDVKMKEKGDIPEGYSVSREKKERFSLILESASTNQTSMYLCASSPDRENTEAFFGQGTRLTVV.

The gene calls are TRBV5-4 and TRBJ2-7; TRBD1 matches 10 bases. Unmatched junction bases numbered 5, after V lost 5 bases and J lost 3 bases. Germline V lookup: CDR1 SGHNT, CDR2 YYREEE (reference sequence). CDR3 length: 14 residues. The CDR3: CASREGQGIYEQYF. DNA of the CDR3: TGTGCCAGCAGAGAGGGACAGGGGATCTACGAGCAGTACTTC.

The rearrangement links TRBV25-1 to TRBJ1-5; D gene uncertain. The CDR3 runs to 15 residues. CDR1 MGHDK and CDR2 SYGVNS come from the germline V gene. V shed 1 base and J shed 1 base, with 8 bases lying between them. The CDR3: CASSESGWSNQPQHF. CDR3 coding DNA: TGTGCCAGCAGTGAATCAGGATGGAGCAATCAGCCCCAGCATTTT.

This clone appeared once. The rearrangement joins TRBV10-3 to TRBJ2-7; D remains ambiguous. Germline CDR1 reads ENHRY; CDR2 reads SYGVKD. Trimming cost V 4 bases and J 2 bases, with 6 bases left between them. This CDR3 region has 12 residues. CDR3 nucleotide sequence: TGTGCCATCAGTGTTGAGGCCTACGAGCAGTACTTC. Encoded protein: CAISVEAYEQYF.

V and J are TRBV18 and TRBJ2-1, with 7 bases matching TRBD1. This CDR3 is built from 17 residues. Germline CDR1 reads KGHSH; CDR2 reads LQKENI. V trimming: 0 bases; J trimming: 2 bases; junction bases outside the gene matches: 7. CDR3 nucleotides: TGTGCCAGCTCACCACCGTTGACAGGGCCCCCCTACAATGAGCAGTTCTTC. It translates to CASSPPLTGPPYNEQFF.

The CDR3 coding sequence is TGTGCCAGCAGCCCAACATCGGAGTACACCGGGGAGCTGTTTTTT. As protein: CASSPTSEYTGELFF. This rearrangement joins TRBV7-3 to TRBJ2-2; no firm D call. CDR1 and CDR2 from the germline V gene are SGHTA and FQGTGA. The CDR3 contains 15 residues. V lost 5 bases and J 3 bases, leaving 13 bases between the germline ends.

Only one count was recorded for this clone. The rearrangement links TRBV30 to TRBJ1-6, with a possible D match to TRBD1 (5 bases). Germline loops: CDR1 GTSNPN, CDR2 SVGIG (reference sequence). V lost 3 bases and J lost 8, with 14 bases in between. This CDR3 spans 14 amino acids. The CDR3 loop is CAWSQRGGDSPLHF. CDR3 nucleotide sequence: TGTGCCTGGAGCCAAAGGGGTGGGGATTCACCCCTCCACTTT.

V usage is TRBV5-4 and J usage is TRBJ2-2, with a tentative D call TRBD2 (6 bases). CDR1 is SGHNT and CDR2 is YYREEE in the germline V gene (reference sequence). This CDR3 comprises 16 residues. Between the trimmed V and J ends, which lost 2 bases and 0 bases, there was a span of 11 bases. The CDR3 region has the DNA TGTGCCAGCAGCTTCGGGAGCGGTGCGAACACCGGGGAGCTGTTTTTT. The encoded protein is CASSFGSGANTGELFF. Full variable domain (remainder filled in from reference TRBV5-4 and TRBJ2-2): ETGVTQSPTHLIKTRGQQVTLRCSSQSGHNTVSWYQQALGQGPQFIFQYYREEENGRGNFPPRFSGLQFPNYSSELNVNALELDDSALYLCASSFGSGANTGELFFGEGSRLTVL.

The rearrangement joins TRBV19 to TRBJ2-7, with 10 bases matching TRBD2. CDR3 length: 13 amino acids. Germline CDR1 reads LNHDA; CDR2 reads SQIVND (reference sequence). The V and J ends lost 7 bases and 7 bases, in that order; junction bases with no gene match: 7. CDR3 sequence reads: CASTPSGRGEQYF. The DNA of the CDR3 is TGTGCCAGTACCCCTAGCGGGAGAGGGGAGCAGTACTTC. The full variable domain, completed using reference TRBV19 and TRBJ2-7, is DGGITQSPKYLFRKEGQNVTLSCEQNLNHDAMYWYRQDPGQGLRLIYYSQIVNDFQKGDIAEGYSVSREKKESFPLTVTSAQKNPTAFYLCASTPSGRGEQYFGPGTRLTVT.

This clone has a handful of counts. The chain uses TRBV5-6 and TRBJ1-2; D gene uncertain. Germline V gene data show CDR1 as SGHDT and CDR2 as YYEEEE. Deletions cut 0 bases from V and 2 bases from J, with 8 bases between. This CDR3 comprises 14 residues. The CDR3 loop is CASSLALRNYGYTF. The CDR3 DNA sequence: TGTGCCAGCAGCTTGGCGCTCAGAAACTATGGCTACACCTTC.

This CDR3 reads CASSILSGRGQETQYF. In DNA form, the CDR3 reads TGTGCCAGTAGTATTTTAAGCGGGAGGGGACAAGAGACCCAGTACTTC. The chain uses TRBV19 and TRBJ2-5; TRBD2 matches 10 bases. The germline V gene has CDR1 LNHDA and CDR2 SQIVND (reference sequence). The CDR3 has 16 amino acids. V lost 3 bases to trimming and J lost 2 bases; unmatched junction nucleotides: 6.

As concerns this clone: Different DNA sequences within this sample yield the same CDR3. CDR3: CASSLRSGGNQPQHF. The CDR3 DNA reads TGTGCCAGCAGCTTGAGGTCGGGGGGCAATCAGCCCCAGCATTTT. The chain links TRBV7-8 to TRBJ1-5; D might be TRBD1 (5 bases). Germline CDR1 is SGHVS and CDR2 is FQNEAQ. The CDR3 has 15 residues. V was clipped by 3 bases and J by 2 bases, with 11 bases between them.